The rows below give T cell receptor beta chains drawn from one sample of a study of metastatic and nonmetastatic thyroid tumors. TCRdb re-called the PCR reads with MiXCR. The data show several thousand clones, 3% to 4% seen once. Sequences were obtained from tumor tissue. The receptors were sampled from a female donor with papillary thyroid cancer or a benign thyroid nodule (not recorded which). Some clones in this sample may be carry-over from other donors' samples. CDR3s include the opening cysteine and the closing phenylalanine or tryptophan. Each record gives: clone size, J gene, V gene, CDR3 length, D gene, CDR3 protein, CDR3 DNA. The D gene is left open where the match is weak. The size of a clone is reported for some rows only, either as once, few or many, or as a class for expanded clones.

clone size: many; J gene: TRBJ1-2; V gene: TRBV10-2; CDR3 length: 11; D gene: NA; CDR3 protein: CASSDTYGYTF; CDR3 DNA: TGCGCCAGCAGTGACACTTATGGCTACACCTTC
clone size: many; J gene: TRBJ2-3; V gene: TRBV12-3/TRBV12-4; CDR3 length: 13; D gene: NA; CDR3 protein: CASSLGDRMAQYF; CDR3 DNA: TGTGCCAGCAGCTTAGGGGACCGAATGGCGCAGTATTTT
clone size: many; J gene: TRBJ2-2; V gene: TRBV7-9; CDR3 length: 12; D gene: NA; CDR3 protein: CASSSLYGELFF; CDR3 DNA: TGTGCCAGCAGCTCATTGTACGGGGAGCTGTTTTTT
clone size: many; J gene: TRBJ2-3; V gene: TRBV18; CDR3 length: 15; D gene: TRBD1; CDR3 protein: CASSPSTGETDTQYF; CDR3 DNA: TGTGCCAGCTCACCTTCGACAGGGGAAACAGATACGCAGTATTTT
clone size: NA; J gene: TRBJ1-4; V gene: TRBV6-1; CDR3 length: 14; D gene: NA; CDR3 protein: CASGQLVANEKLFF; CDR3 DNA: TGTGCCAGTGGGCAGCTGGTAGCTAATGAAAAACTGTTTTTT
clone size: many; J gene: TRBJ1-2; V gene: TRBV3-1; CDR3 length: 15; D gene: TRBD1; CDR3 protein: CASSPLTGTNYGYTF; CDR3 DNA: TGTGCCAGCAGCCCCTTGACAGGGACTAACTATGGCTACACCTTC
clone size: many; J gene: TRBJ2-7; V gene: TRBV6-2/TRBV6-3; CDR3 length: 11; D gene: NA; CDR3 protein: CASSYAYEQYF; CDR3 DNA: TGTGCCAGCAGTTATGCCTACGAGCAGTACTTC
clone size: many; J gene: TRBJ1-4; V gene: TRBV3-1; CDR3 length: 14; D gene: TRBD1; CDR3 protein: CASSPPTGFEKLFF; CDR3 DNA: TGTGCCAGCAGCCCTCCGACAGGGTTTGAAAAACTGTTTTTT
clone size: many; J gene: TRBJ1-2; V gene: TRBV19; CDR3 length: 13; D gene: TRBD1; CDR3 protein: CASRDRELNGYTF; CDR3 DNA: TGTGCCAGTAGGGACAGGGAACTTAATGGCTACACCTTC
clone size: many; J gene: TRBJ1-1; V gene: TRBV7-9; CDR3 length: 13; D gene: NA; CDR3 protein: CASSRQDNTEAFF; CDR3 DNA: TGTGCCAGCAGCCGGCAGGATAACACTGAAGCTTTCTTC
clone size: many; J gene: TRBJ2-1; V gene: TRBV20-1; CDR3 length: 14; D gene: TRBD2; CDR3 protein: CSASTSGTYNEQFF; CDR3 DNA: TGCAGTGCTAGCACTAGCGGGACCTACAATGAGCAGTTCTTC
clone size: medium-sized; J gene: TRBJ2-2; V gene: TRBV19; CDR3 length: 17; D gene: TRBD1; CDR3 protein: CASSIVGQGARTGELFF; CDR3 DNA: TGTGCCAGTAGTATAGTGGGACAGGGGGCGCGGACCGGGGAGCTGTTTTTT
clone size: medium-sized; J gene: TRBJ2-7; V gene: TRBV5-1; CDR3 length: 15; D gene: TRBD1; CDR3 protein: CASSPLGTVSYEQYF; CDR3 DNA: TGCGCCAGCAGCCCCTTGGGGACAGTCTCCTACGAGCAGTACTTC
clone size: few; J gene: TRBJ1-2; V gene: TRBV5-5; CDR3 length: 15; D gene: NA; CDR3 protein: CASSLRQGDNYGYTF; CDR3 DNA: TGTGCCAGCAGTTTGCGTCAGGGAGATAACTATGGCTACACCTTC
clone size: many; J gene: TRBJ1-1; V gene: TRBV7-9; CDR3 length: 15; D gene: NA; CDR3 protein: CASSLVFGMNTEAFF; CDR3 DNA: TGTGCCAGCAGCTTGGTCTTCGGAATGAACACTGAAGCTTTCTTT
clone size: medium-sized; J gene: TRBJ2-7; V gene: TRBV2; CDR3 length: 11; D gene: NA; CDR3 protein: CASSLSYEQYF; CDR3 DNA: TGTGCCAGCAGTCTATCCTACGAGCAGTACTTC
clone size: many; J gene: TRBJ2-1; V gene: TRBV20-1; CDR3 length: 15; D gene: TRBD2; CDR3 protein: CSAPLAGGNRNEQFF; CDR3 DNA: TGCAGTGCTCCCCTAGCGGGAGGCAACCGCAATGAGCAGTTCTTC
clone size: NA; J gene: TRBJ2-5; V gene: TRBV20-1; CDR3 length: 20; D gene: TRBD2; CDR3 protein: CSARKYSGRQTTDPQETQYF; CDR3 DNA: TGCAGTGCTAGAAAATACAGCGGGAGGCAAACAACTGACCCCCAAGAGACCCAGTACTTC
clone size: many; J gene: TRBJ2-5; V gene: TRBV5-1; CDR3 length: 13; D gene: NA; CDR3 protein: CASSFSDGETQYF; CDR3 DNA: TGCGCCAGCAGCTTTAGTGATGGGGAGACCCAGTACTTC
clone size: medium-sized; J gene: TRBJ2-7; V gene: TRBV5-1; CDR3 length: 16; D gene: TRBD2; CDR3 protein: CASSLVGGKSSYEQYF; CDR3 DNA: TGCGCCAGCAGCTTGGTGGGAGGGAAGAGCTCCTACGAGCAGTACTTC
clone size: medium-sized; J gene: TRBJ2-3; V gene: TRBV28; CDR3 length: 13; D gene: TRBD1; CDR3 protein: CASRPQGTDTQYF; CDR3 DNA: TGTGCCAGCAGACCACAGGGGACCGATACGCAGTATTTT
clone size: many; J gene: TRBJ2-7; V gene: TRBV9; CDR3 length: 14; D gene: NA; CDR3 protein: CASSVAAGRHEQYF; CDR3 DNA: TGTGCCAGCAGCGTAGCGGCGGGAAGGCACGAGCAGTACTTC
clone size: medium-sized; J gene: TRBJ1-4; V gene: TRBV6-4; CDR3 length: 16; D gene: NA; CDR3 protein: CASSRTGRRTNEKLFF; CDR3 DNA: TGTGCCAGCAGTCGGACGGGGCGTCGGACTAATGAAAAACTGTTTTTT
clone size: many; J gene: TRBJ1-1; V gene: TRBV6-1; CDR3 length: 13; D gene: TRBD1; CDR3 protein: CASRGTANTEAFF; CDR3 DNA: TGTGCCAGCAGAGGGACAGCTAACACTGAAGCTTTCTTT
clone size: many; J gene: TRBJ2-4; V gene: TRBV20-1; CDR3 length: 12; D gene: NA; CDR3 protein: CSATDGSNIQYF; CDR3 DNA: TGCAGTGCCACCGATGGGTCAAACATTCAGTACTTC
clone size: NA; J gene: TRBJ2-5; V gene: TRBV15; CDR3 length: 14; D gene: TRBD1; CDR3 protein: CATSRAGTVETQSF; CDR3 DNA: TGTGCCACCAGCAGAGCCGGGACAGTAGAGACCCAGTCCTTC
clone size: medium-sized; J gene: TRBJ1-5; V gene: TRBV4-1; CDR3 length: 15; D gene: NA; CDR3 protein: CASSQSAIGYQPQHF; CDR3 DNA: TGCGCCAGCAGCCAGAGCGCTATAGGTTATCAGCCCCAGCATTTT
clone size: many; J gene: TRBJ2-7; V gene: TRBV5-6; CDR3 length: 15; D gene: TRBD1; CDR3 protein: CASSYRQGHTYEQYF; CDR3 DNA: TGTGCCAGCAGCTACCGACAGGGGCATACCTACGAGCAGTACTTC
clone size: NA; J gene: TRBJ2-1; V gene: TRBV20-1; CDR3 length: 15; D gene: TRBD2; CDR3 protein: CSAFRTSGRGNEQFF; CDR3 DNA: TGCAGTGCCTTCCGGACTAGCGGGAGAGGCAATGAGCAGTTCTTC